This TCR beta chain was captured in a study of shared clonotypes between healthy human individuals (dated by TCRdb to 2018 to 2021). For the wider study: The cohort comprised a couple of women and a few men aged 18 to 49 years. Per donor, leukapheresis produced somewhere between about 0.9 and 9.5 billion PBMCs. To estimate repertoire size and how much clonotype sharing occurs between individuals, the study deeply sequenced the blood TCR repertoires of five or six healthy adults. Libraries were prepared and TCR repertoires were sequenced by different laboratories using diverse techniques, in order to increase sequencing depth and limit assay-specific biases. Results the study describes overall, beyond this receptor: Sampling was restricted to blood, and TCR repertoires in tissue are likely to differ from TCR repertoires in blood. Pairwise subsampling indicated that sequencing depth was expected to affect the degree of clonotype sharing among donors. The genetic and exposure-history diversity represented was limited by the small number of donors.

As encoded in the germline V gene, CDR1 is SGDLS while CDR2 is YYNGEE. Including cysteine and phenylalanine, the CDR3 has 14 amino acids. Only the CDR3 part of the read is kept: 42 bases, read in frame from the first base. Ends trimmed: V by 2 bases, J by 6 bases; bases unmatched to a gene: 3. Comment on this clone: The antigen it binds to is not known. No quality values exist for individual bases; no much larger clone is one base distant.

The donors were healthy, HIV-negative adults with no recently reported acute infections or vaccinations. All donors were Caucasian adults living in Nashville, Tennessee, USA. For unsorted samples, 100 million or so PBMCs were counted, and genomic DNA was extracted using the QIAamp DNA Blood Mini kit. Blood was obtained by leukapheresis, after which PBMCs were separated by Ficoll-Histopaque density gradient centrifugation and cryopreserved in liquid nitrogen vapor phase. Using the deep immunoSEQ assay, multiplex PCR amplified TCR CDR3 regions from genomic DNA. Extracted genomic DNA from each cell subset was spread evenly across all wells of several immunoSEQ 96-well plates, with each plate serving as a replicate. For unsorted PBMC, 250 to 350 ng genomic DNA, equal to about 30,000 T cell genomes, was loaded into each replicate PCR. Genomic DNA from unsorted PBMC was sequenced over ten immunoSEQ deep assay plates. Purified libraries were quantified with a Qubit 3.0 fluorometer, sized on a Bioanalyzer 2100, and re-quantified with the KAPA Library Quantification kit. A separate single-read 150-cycle Illumina NextSeq 550 flow cell was used to sequence each immunoSEQ 96-well plate. The paper's processing steps were these. Because only junctional sequences without quality scores were contained in the immunoSEQ output, filtering matching that applied to full-length reads could not be performed. To assign V/J genes and CDR3, sequences were annotated against IMGT germline references using PyIR, a Python wrapper for IgBLAST v1.9. Reads with weak V/J assignments (E-value above 1e-6), missing CDR3, stop codons, out-of-frame junctions, or ambiguous translated residues were removed. V3J clonotypes were defined as sequences sharing the same inferred V gene, J gene, and CDR3 amino acid sequence. Percentage overlap between repertoires was calculated by dividing the number of shared unique clonotypes by the size of the smaller repertoire. Three approaches were used to assess repertoire richness: RTK rarefaction, the Chao1 estimator, and Recon v2.1 estimates of unobserved clonotypes. The table was pulled from immuneACCESS by TCRdb, which kept in-frame rearrangements only. Such tables lose some clones; where checked, under half of the loss comes from unresolved V genes, and the rest has no known cause. D and trimming come from the DNA, and the V and J calls and clone size come from that table. Within this sample are approximately 470,000 clones, with over 70% of them counted one time only. Of the sample, roughly 13% is held by the ten largest clones.

The sequence was obtained from a woman aged 40 to 50 in good health. Some clones in this sample may be carry-over from other donors' samples. The rearranged segments are TRBV9 and TRBJ2-1, with 9 central nucleotides matching TRBD1. The sequencing sample was made of PBMCs. Here the CDR3 is given as CASSVGGQGNEQFF. The DNA is TGTGCCAGCAGCGTTGGGGGACAGGGCAATGAGCAGTTCTTC.